This T cell receptor beta chain was captured by sequencing in a study of T-cell memory formation after mild COVID-19 (dated by TCRdb to about 2021). Regarding the study in general: TCR sequence clusters from the two donors were found to be largely donor specific. The cohort was made up of two young adult volunteers, one female and one male, who were previously healthy. T-cell clones expanding and contracting after mild COVID-19 in a couple of donors were tracked by longitudinal TCRalpha and TCRbeta repertoire sequencing. Points the paper makes about the study in general: Only a couple of mild cases were covered in the study, and larger cohorts including severe cases with pre-infection samples were considered necessary. Whether the second-wave clones peaking on day 37 were SARS-CoV-2 specific was not confirmed. Clones that contracted from day 15 to 85 showed balanced CD4/CD8 phenotypes, whereas a second wave of clones that expanded from day 15 to 37 leaned towards CD4+. Some responding clones were found in pre-infection memory, which suggests that pre-existing cross-reactive memory T cells took part in the SARS-CoV-2 response. Contracting CD4+ clones were located mainly in the CM and EM memory subsets, whereas CD8+ clones were found to be enriched in EMRA.

Taken from the germline V gene, the CDR1 and CDR2 loops are MNHEY and SVGAGI. The CDR3, from cysteine to phenylalanine, totals 15 residues. Only CDR3 DNA remains: 45 bases, in frame from the first base. Between the V and J ends, shortened by 4 bases and 7 bases respectively, the junction contains 14 bases. This clonotype was counted many times. Its antigen remains undetermined. No base quality values were provided; no much bigger clone lies one nucleotide off. PBMCs were isolated by Ficoll-Paque density gradient centrifugation. Sequencing relied on an Illumina NovaSeq 6000. TCRalpha and TCRbeta cDNA libraries were constructed by 5'RACE with constant-segment primers, with sample barcodes and unique molecular identifiers being introduced. RNA was extracted from every sample with Trizol reagent. Libraries were amplified in two PCR steps, with a second sample barcode and Illumina TruSeq adapters added in the second step. The libraries were sequenced on an Illumina NovaSeq using 2 x 150 bp paired-end reads. In the authors' own workflow: Reads were demultiplexed and collapsed into UMI-guided consensus sequences with migec v1.2.7. Using mixcr v2.1.11, the UMI consensuses were aligned to TRA and TRB V and J templates and assembled into clonotypes. Clonotypes were classified as expanded or contracted when called significant by both edgeR and NoisET, with noise models trained on biological replicates. For edgeR calls, the thresholds were a false discovery rate-adjusted p below 0.01 and a log2 fold-change of 1. As an exploratory analysis of dynamics, max-normalized trajectories of the 1000 most abundant clonotypes were examined by PCA with hierarchical clustering. Separately sequenced CD4+ and CD8+ repertoires were used to assign the CD4 or CD8 phenotype of responding clones. TCRdb applied fastp at Q25 and MiXCR to the public reads, then kept only in-frame beta chains. Entries that share a CDR3 protein sequence are merged under the most common genes and DNA. The V and J calls were determined by TCRdb, not by the authors. This sample is represented by fewer than 600,000 distinct CDR3 sequences; about 22% of them were singletons. 7% to 9% of the sample comes from the top ten.

The receptor was derived from an adult woman who had mild COVID-19 (a few samples of this study predate the infection). The sample titles of this study are shuffled in the database, so cell type and time point are left out; the donor was told from shared clones. The chain joins TRBV6-5 to TRBJ1-6, with the D gene uncertain. Input material: PBMCs or a T cell subset sorted from them (not recorded which). The CDR3 region reads CASSFTRLTNSPLHF. The nucleotides read TGTGCCAGCAGTTTCACCAGATTAACAAATTCACCCCTCCACTTT.